The present T cell receptor beta chain was sequenced within a study of blood T cell repertoires in COVID-19. The overall study: The analysed material was cDNA or gDNA that came from T cells, B-cell-depleted T cells, or PBMCs.

Participants came from about two dozen US areas, aged about 18 to 89 years. Researchers sorted participants into cohorts using their self-reported clinical history. Germline lookup yields CDR1 SGHAT and CDR2 FQNNGV. The CDR3 covers 14 residues. Trimming cost V 0 bases and J 3 bases, with 8 bases left between them. In the original workflow: Quantification of nucleated cells was approximated via reference gene primer amplification. Clones were read by immunoSEQ multiplex PCR, and TCRdb kept only the in-frame ones, dropping some. V, J and clone size are taken as reported in that table, and D and trimming were inferred from the DNA itself. This repertoire shows roughly 200,000 clones, approximately 86% found once; its top ten account for more than 4%.

The receptor was derived from a woman aged 55-75 years with acute COVID-19. The sequenced sample was PBMCs or T cells enriched from blood (not recorded which). V gene TRBV11-2 combines with J gene TRBJ1-2; D remains unclear. CDR3 protein: CASSLELGDYGYTF. CDR3 nucleotide sequence: TGTGCCAGCAGCTTAGAGCTGGGAGACTATGGCTACACCTTC.